The 8 T cell receptor beta chains below were found in one sample sequenced in a study of blood T cell repertoires in COVID-19. Method: immunoSEQ multiplex PCR; TCRdb's copy keeps in-frame clones and lacks some. Among 46,000 or so clones listed, around 90% were seen once. The sample was peripheral blood. All receptors derive from a man aged 50-60 years with acute or convalescent COVID-19.

The chain joins TRBV3-1 (or the pseudogene TRBV3-2) to TRBJ1-1; perhaps TRBD1 as D (5 bases). Germline lookup yields CDR1 LGHDT and CDR2 YNNKEL (reference sequence). The CDR3 sequence is 16 residues long. The V end was cut by 3 bases, the J end by 0 bases, with 14 bases between. This CDR3 reads CASSHTGRGVNTEAFF. CDR3 coding DNA: TGTGCCAGCAGCCACACGGGGCGCGGGGTGAACACTGAAGCTTTCTTT.

This sequence joins TRBV19 and TRBJ1-6; 8 nucleotides line up with TRBD1. Germline CDR1 and CDR2: LNHDA and SQIVND (reference sequence). Losses at the gene ends were 6 bases for V and 7 bases for J; bases not matched to a gene: 8. This CDR3 has 15 amino acids. CDR3: CASRETGAGNSPLHF. The CDR3 bases are TGTGCCAGTAGGGAGACAGGGGCTGGGAATTCACCCCTCCACTTT. The variable domain in full, with the rest retrieved from reference TRBV19 and TRBJ1-6, is DGGITQSPKYLFRKEGQNVTLSCEQNLNHDAMYWYRQDPGQGLRLIYYSQIVNDFQKGDIAEGYSVSREKKESFPLTVTSAQKNPTAFYLCASRETGAGNSPLHFGNGTRLTVT.

The gene calls are TRBV24-1 and TRBJ2-6; TRBD2 matches at 16 bases. The CDR3 contains 20 residues. J lost 1 base, V lost 10 bases, and 12 bases had no gene match. CDR1 KGHDR and CDR2 SFDVKD come from the germline V gene. CDR3 protein: CATPGTSGGAQWSGANVLTF. Here the CDR3 DNA reads TGTGCCACTCCCGGGACTAGCGGGGGGGCCCAGTGGTCTGGGGCCAACGTCCTGACTTTC.

This rearrangement joins TRBV7-7 to TRBJ2-1, with 11 bases matching TRBD2. J gave up 3 bases and V 5 bases, and 3 bases lay outside the gene matches. From germline, CDR1 is SSHAT and CDR2 FNYEAQ (reference sequence). There are 15 residues in the CDR3. CDR3 sequence: CASSRGTSGYNEQFF. The CDR3 DNA reads as TGTGCCAGCAGCCGCGGGACTAGCGGCTACAATGAGCAGTTCTTC.

This clone was detected once. The chain has TRBV10-3 and TRBJ2-7, with 11 bases lining up with TRBD1. Germline V gives CDR1 ENHRY, CDR2 SYGVKD. Trimming took 0 bases from V and 5 from J; bases not matched to a gene: 3. This CDR3 is built from 15 residues. The CDR3 region is CAISESRTGGDEQYF. The DNA of the CDR3 is TGTGCCATCAGTGAGTCAAGGACAGGGGGCGACGAGCAGTACTTC.

The chain joins TRBV24-1 to TRBJ1-1, with TRBD1 matching over 9 bases. The V and J ends lost 4 bases and 9 bases, in that order; junction bases with no gene match: 5. CDR1 and CDR2 (germline): KGHDR, SFDVKD. The CDR3 totals 13 residues. The CDR3 nucleotides read TGTGCCACCAGTGAACCCGGGACAGGGCAAGCTTTCTTT. Translation gives CATSEPGTGQAFF.

V and J are TRBV12-3 or TRBV12-4 and TRBJ1-4, with TRBD1 matching over 8 bases. Germline trimming cut 5 bases from V and 14 bases from J; bases unmatched to any gene: 10. The CDR3 length is 13 residues. The CDR3 spells CASSVQGAERLFF. CDR3 DNA: TGTGCCAGCAGTGTCCAGGGGGCGGAACGGCTGTTTTTT.

The chain links TRBV5-6 to TRBJ1-1; no clear D gene. V was trimmed by 0 bases and J by 1 base, leaving 7 bases between them. CDR1 and CDR2 from the germline V gene are SGHDT and YYEEEE. CDR3 length equals 14 residues. CDR3 in DNA: TGTGCCAGCAGCTTGGTCGGTAGGAACACTGAAGCTTTCTTT. Translating it yields CASSLVGRNTEAFF.